The text below deals with one T cell receptor (beta chain). Its specificity is unknown. The sample belongs to a study of monozygotic twins with inflammatory bowel disease. Study-wide results and caveats: IBD patients had lower TCRbeta diversity (inverse Simpson) than healthy co-twins.

Total RNA was isolated from whole blood without T cell sorting. TCRdb reprocessed the 5' RACE reads, keeping one entry per CDR3 protein, no DNA. The listing records approximately 120,000 distinct CDR3 sequences. This TCR was sampled from a human donor with ulcerative colitis or Crohn's disease, or a healthy co-twin of an affected twin (not recorded which). Sequencing input: blood.

The CDR3 loop reads CATSPAGQTQYF. The rearrangement joins TRBV12-3 or TRBV12-4 to TRBJ2-5; the TRBD2 assignment by TCRdb is unverifiable without DNA. The CDR3 is 12 residues long.